This T cell receptor beta chain was observed in a study of OX40 agonist ivuxolimab in advanced cancers. Across the whole study: Partial responses occurred in three patients (one hepatocellular carcinoma, two cutaneous melanoma).

TCRdb's copy holds only in-frame clones and misses some; the assay was immunoSEQ multiplex PCR. The profile shows around 27,000 clones, 90% of them singletons. CDR3 length: 15 residues. Trimming at V came to 0 bases and at J to 7 bases, leaving 10 bases not matched to a gene. CDR1 and CDR2 (germline): SGHRS, YFSETQ. This clone was seen a single time. Its antigen is currently unknown. Whole-study results and caveats: In a subset of nonresponders, normalized T-cell clonal expansion was also low.

The input for sequencing was CD4+ or CD8+ T cells sorted from blood, taken in a trial of the OX40 agonist ivuxolimab. This TCR was sampled from an adult with an advanced solid tumor such as melanoma, head and neck, liver or kidney cancer. The chain has TRBV5-1 and TRBJ2-7; 7 positions agree with TRBD2. CDR3 amino acids: CASSLVAGPSGEQYF. The CDR3 nucleotides read TGCGCCAGCAGCTTGGTAGCGGGTCCTTCCGGGGAGCAGTACTTC.